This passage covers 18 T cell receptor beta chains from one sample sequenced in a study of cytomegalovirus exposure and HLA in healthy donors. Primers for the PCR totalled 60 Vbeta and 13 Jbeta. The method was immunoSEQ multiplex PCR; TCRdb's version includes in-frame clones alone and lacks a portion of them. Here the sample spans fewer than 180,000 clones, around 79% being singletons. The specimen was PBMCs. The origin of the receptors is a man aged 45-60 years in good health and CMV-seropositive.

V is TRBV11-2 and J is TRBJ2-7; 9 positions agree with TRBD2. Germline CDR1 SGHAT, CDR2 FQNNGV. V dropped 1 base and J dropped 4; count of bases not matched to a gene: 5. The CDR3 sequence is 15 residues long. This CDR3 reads CASSLASGIKYEQYF. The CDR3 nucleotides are TGTGCCAGCAGCTTAGCTAGCGGGATTAAATACGAGCAGTACTTC. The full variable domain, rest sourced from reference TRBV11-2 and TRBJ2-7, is EAGVAQSPRYKIIEKRQSVAFWCNPISGHATLYWYQQILGQGPKLLIQFQNNGVVDDSQLPKDRFSAERLKGVDSTLKIQPAKLEDSAVYLCASSLASGIKYEQYFGPGTRLTVT.

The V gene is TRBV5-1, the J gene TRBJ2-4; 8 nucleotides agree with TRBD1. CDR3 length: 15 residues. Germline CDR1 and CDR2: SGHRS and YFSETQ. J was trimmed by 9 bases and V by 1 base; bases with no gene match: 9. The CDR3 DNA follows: TGCGCCAGCAGCTTGTCAGGGGGCGCCGGAACCATTCAGTACTTC. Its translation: CASSLSGGAGTIQYF.

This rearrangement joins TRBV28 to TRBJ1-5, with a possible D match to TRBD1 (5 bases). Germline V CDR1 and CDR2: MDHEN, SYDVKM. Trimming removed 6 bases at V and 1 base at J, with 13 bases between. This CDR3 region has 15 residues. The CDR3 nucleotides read TGTGCCAGCAGAGGACCAGGGTCGAGCAATCAGCCCCAGCATTTT. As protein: CASRGPGSSNQPQHF.

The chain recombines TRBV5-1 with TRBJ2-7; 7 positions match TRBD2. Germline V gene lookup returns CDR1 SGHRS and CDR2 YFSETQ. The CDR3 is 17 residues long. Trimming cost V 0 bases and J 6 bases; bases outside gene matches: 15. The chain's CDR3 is CASSLEGKRGDLGEQYF. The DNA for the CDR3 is TGCGCCAGCAGCTTGGAGGGTAAGCGGGGTGATCTGGGCGAGCAGTACTTC.

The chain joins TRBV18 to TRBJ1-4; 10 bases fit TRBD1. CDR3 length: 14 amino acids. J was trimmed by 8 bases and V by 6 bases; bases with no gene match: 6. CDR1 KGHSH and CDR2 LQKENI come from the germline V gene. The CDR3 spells CASSSGTGAEKLFF. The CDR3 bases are TGTGCCAGCTCGTCCGGGACAGGGGCCGAAAAACTGTTTTTT. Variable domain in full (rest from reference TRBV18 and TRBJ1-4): NAGVMQNPRHLVRRRGQEARLRCSPMKGHSHVYWYRQLPEEGLKFMVYLQKENIIDESGMPKERFSAEFPKEGPSILRIQQVVRGDSAAYFCASSSGTGAEKLFFGSGTQLSVL.

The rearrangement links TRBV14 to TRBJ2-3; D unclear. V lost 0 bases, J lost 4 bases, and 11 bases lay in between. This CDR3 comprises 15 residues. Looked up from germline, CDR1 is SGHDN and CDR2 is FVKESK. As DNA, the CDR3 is TGTGCCAGCAGCCAAGATTTTGTTCGGTCAGATACGCAGTATTTT. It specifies CASSQDFVRSDTQYF.

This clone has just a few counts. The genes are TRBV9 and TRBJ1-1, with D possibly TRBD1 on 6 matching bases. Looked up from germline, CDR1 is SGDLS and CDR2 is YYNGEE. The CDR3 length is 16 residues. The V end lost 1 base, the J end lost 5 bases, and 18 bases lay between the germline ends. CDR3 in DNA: TGTGCCAGCAGCGTATTACCAGGGGTTGAGTATACTGAAGCTTTCTTT. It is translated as CASSVLPGVEYTEAFF.

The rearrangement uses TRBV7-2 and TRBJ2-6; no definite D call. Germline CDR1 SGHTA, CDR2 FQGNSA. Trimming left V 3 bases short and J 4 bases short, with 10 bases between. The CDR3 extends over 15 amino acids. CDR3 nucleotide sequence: TGTGCCAGCAGCTTGCAGATCATAGGGGCCAACGTCCTGACTTTC. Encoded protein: CASSLQIIGANVLTF. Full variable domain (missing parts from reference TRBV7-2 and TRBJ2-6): GAGVSQSPSNKVTEKGKDVELRCDPISGHTALYWYRQSLGQGLEFLIYFQGNSAPDKSGLPSDRFSAERTGGSVSTLTIQRTQQEDSAVYLCASSLQIIGANVLTFGAGSRLTVL.

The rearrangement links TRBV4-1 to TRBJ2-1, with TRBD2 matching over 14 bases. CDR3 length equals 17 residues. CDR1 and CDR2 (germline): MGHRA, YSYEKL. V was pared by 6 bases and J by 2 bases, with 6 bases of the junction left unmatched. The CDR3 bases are TGCGCCAGCAGGGGGACTAGCGGGAGCTTTCCCTACAATGAGCAGTTCTTC. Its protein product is CASRGTSGSFPYNEQFF.

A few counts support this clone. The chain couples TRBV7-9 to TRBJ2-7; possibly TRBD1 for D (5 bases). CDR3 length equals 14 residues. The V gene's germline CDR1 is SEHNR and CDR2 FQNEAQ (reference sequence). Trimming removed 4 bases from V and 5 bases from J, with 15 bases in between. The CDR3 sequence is CASSSSALRDEQYF. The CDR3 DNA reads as TGTGCCAGCAGCTCCTCGGCCCTCAGGGACGAGCAGTACTTC.

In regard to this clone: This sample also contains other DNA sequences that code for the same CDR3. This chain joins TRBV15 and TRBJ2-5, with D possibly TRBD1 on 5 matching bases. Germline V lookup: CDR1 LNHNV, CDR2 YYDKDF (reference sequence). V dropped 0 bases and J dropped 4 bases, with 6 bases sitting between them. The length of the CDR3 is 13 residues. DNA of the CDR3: TGTGCCACCAGCAGAGATAGGGGAGAGACCCAGTACTTC. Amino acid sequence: CATSRDRGETQYF.

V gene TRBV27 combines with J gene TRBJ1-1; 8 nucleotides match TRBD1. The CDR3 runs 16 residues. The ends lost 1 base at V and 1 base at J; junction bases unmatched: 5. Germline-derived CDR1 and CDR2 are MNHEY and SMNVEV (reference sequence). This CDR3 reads CASSLFSGGGNTEAFF. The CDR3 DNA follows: TGTGCCAGCAGTTTATTCTCAGGGGGCGGGAACACTGAAGCTTTCTTT.

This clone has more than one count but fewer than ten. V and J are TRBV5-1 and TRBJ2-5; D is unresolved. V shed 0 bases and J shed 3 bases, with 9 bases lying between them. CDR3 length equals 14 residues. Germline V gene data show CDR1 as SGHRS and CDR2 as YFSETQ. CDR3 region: CASSLEQPEETQYF. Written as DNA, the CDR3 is TGCGCCAGCAGCTTGGAACAGCCGGAAGAGACCCAGTACTTC.

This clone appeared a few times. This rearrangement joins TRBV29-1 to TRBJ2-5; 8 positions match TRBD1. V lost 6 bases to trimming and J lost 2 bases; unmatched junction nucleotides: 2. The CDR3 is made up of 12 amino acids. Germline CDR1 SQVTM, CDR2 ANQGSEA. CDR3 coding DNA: TGCAGCGTGACAGGGGTACAAGAGACCCAGTACTTC. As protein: CSVTGVQETQYF.

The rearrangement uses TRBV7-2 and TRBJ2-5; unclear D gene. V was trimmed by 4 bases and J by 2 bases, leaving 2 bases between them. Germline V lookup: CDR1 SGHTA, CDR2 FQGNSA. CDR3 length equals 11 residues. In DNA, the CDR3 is TGTGCCAGCAGCTCTCAAGAGACCCAGTACTTC. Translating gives CASSSQETQYF.

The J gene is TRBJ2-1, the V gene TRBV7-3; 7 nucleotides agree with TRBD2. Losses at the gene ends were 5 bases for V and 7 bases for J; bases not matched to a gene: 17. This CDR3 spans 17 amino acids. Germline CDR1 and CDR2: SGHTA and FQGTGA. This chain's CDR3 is CASSAGIGRERGNEQFF. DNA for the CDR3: TGTGCCAGCAGCGCCGGCATCGGGCGGGAGCGGGGAAATGAGCAGTTCTTC.

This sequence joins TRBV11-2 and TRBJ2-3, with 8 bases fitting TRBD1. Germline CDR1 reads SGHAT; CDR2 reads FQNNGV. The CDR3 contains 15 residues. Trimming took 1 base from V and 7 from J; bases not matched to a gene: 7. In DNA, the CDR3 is TGTGCCAGCAGCTTAGCCGGGACAGGTGAACATACGCAGTATTTT. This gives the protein CASSLAGTGEHTQYF.

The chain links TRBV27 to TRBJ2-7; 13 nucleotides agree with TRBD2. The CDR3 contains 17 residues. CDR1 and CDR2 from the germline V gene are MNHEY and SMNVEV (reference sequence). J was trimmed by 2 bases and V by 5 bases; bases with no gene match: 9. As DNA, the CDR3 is TGTGCCAGCAGTATCGGGACTAGCGGGATGGGCCCCTACGAGCAGTACTTC. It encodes CASSIGTSGMGPYEQYF.